The sequence of this TCR beta chain was determined in a study of blood T cell repertoires in COVID-19. Study background: T cells, B-cell-depleted T cells, or PBMCs supplied cDNA or gDNA.

The germline CDR1 and CDR2 sequences are SGHRS and YFSETQ. The CDR3 length is 14 residues. V lost 4 bases and J 4 bases, leaving 11 bases between the germline ends. The repertoire was sequenced with immunoSEQ multiplex PCR; TCRdb's copy has only in-frame clones and lacks some. The sample shows about 35,000 clones, around 88% of them seen only once. The sequenced sample consisted of peripheral blood. The sequence derives from a woman in her seventies with active COVID-19. V usage is TRBV5-1 and J usage is TRBJ2-2; tentatively, D is TRBD1 (5 bases). CDR3: CASSPTGFTGELFF. DNA for the CDR3: TGCGCCAGCAGCCCAACAGGTTTCACCGGGGAGCTGTTTTTT.